This passage covers 3 T cell receptor beta chains from one sample sequenced in a study of blood T cells in healthy people across ages. PCR was performed a second time for about 7 to 11 cycles using a sample-barcoded 5' primer and a J-beta primer mix. TCRdb reanalysed the 5' RACE reads using MiXCR and keeps one entry per CDR3 protein. The table records 700,000 to 950,000 distinct CDR3 sequences, about 42% of them present only once. The sequenced sample consisted of blood. Receptor source: a woman aged 55-70 years in good health.

This clonotype turned up a few times. The chain links TRBV5-8 to TRBJ2-1; D unclear. The ends were cut back, 4 bases at V and 5 bases at J, with 7 bases in the middle. The V gene's germline CDR1 is SGHTS and CDR2 YDEGEE. The length of the CDR3 is 12 residues. CDR3 amino acids: CASSPANNEQFF. DNA of the CDR3: TGTGCCAGCAGCCCAGCGAACAATGAGCAGTTCTTC.

The V call is TRBV6-1, the J call TRBJ2-3; D ambiguous. Germline values: CDR1 MNHNS, CDR2 SASEGT. The CDR3 has 16 amino acids. V gave up 5 bases and J gave up 1 base, with 16 bases separating them. This chain's CDR3 is CASSQGNALGTDTQYF. As DNA, the CDR3 is TGTGCCAGCAGTCAAGGAAACGCCTTAGGCACAGATACGCAGTATTTT.

This chain uses TRBV20-1 with TRBJ2-1, with 7 bases that match TRBD1. Germline trimming cut 5 bases from V and 6 bases from J; bases unmatched to any gene: 16. The CDR3 extends over 16 amino acids. Germline V gene sequence: CDR1 DFQATT, CDR2 SNEGSKA (reference sequence). The CDR3 DNA is TGCAGTGCTTCCGAGATACGGGACAGTCAGGTCAATGAGCAGTTCTTC. This sequence encodes CSASEIRDSQVNEQFF.